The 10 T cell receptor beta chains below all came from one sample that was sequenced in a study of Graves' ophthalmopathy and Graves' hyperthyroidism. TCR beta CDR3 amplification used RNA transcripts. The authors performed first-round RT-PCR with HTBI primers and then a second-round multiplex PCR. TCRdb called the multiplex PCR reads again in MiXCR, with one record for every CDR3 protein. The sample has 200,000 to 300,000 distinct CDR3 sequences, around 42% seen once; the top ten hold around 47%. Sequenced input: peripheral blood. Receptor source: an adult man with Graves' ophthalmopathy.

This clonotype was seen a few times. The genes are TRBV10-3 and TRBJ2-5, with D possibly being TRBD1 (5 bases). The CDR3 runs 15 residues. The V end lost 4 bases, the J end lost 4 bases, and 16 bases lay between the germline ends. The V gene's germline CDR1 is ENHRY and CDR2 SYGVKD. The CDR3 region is CAISAETALGETQYF. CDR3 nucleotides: TGTGCCATCAGTGCAGAGACAGCGCTGGGAGAGACCCAGTACTTC.

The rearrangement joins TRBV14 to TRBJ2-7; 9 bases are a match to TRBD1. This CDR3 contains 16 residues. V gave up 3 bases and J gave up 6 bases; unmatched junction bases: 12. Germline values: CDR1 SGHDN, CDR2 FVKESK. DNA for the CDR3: TGTGCCAGCAGCCAGGACAGGGGTCATACCCCTCGCGAGCAGTACTTC. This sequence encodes CASSQDRGHTPREQYF.

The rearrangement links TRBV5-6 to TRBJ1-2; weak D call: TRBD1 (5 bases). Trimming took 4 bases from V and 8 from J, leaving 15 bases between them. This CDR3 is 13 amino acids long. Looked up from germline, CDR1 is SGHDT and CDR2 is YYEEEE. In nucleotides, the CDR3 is TGTGCCAGCAGCGTAGTCGGGGGTCGCGGCTACACCTTC. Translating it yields CASSVVGGRGYTF.

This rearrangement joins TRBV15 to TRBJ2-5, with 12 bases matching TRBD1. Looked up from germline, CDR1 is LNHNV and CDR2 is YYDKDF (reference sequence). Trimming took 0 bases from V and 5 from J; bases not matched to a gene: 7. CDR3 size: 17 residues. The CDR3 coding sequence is TGTGCCACCAGCAGAGAGGCAGGGGACAGGGGGCAGGAGACCCAGTACTTC. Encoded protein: CATSREAGDRGQETQYF.

The CDR3 nucleotides are TGTGCCAGCAGAGAAGGGGGTGATTCACCCCTCCACTTT. As protein: CASREGGDSPLHF. The chain recombines TRBV28 with TRBJ1-6; perhaps TRBD1 as D (6 bases). The germline gives CDR1 MDHEN, CDR2 SYDVKM. Trimming left V 6 bases short and J 8 bases short, with 11 bases between. This CDR3 contains 13 residues.

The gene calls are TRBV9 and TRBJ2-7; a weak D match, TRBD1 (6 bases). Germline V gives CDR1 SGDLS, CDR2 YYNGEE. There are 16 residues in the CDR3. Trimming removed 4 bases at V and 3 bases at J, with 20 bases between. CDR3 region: CASSWLTRDTHYEQYF. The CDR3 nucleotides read TGTGCCAGCAGCTGGCTAACTCGGGACACTCACTACGAGCAGTACTTC.

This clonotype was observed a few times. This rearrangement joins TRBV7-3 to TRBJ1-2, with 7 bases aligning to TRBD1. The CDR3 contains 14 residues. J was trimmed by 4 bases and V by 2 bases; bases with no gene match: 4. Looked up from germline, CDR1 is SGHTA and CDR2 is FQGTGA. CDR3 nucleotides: TGTGCCAGCAGCTTAGGACAGGCGTCCTATGGCTACACCTTC. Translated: CASSLGQASYGYTF. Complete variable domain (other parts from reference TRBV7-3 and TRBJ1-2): GAGVSQTPSNKVTEKGKYVELRCDPISGHTALYWYRQSLGQGPEFLIYFQGTGAADDSGLPNDRFFAVRPEGSVSTLKIQRTERGDSAVYLCASSLGQASYGYTFGSGTRLTVV.

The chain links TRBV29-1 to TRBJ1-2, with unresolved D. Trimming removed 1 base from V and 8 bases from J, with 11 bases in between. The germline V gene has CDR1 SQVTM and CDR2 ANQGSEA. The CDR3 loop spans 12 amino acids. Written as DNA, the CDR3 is TGCAGCGTTGAAGTTTTAGATTTGGGCTACACCTTC. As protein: CSVEVLDLGYTF.

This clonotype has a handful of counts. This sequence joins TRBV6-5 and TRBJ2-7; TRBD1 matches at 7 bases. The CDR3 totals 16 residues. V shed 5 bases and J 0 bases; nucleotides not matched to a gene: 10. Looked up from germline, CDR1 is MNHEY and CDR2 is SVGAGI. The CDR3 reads CASSRGQGESSYEQYF. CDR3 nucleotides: TGTGCCAGCAGTAGAGGCCAGGGGGAGAGCTCCTACGAGCAGTACTTC.

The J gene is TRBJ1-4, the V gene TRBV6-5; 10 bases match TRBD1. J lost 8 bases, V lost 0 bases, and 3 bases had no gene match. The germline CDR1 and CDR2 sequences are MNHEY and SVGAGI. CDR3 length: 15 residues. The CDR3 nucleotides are TGTGCCAGCAGTTACTCCGGGACAGGGGAGGAAAAACTGTTTTTT. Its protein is CASSYSGTGEEKLFF.